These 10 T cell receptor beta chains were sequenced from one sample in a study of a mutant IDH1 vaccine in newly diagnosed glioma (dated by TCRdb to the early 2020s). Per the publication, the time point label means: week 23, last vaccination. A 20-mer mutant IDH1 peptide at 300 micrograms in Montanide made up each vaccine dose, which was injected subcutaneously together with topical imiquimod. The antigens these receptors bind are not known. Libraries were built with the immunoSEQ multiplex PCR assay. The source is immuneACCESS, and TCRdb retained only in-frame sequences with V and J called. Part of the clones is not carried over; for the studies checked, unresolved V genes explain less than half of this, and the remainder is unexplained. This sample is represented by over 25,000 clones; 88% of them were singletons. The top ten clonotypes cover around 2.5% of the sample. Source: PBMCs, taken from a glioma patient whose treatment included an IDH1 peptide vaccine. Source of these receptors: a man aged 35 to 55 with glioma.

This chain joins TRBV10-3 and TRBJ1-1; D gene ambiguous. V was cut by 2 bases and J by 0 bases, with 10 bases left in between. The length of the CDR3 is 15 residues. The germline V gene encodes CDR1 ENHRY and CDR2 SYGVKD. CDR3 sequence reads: CAISETLVMNTEAFF. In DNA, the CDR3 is TGTGCCATCAGTGAGACTTTGGTCATGAACACTGAAGCTTTCTTT.

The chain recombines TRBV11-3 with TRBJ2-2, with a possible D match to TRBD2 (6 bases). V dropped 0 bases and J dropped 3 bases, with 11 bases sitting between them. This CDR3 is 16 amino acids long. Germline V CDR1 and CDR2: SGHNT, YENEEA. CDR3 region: CASSLEGGRDTGELFF. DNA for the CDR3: TGTGCCAGCAGCTTAGAGGGGGGAAGAGACACCGGGGAGCTGTTTTTT.

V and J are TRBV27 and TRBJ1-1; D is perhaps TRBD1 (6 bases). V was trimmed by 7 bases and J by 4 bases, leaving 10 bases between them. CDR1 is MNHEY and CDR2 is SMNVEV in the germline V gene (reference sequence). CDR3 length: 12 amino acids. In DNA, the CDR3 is TGTGCCAGCACAGGGGTGGGCACTGAAGCTTTCTTT. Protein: CASTGVGTEAFF.

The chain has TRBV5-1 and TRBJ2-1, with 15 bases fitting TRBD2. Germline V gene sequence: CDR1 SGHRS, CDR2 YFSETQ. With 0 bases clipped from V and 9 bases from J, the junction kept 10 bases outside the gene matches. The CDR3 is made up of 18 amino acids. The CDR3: CASSLANPTGLAGGEQFF. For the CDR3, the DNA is TGCGCCAGCAGCTTGGCAAACCCTACGGGACTAGCGGGAGGTGAGCAGTTCTTC.

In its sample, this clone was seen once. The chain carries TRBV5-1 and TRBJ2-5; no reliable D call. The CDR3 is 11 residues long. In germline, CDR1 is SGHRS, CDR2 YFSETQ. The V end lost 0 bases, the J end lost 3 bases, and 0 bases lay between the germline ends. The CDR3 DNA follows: TGCGCCAGCAGCTTGGAAGAGACCCAGTACTTC. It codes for CASSLEETQYF.

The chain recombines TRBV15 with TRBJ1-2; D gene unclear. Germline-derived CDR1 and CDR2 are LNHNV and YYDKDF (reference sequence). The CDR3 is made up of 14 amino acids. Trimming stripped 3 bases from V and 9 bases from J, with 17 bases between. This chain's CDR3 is CATSRDHRGWSYTF. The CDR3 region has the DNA TGTGCCACCAGCAGGGACCACCGAGGTTGGAGCTACACCTTC.

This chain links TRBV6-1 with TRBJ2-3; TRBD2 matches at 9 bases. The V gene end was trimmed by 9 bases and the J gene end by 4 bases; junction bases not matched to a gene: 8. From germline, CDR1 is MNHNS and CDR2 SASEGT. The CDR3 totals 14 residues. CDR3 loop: CASGGASGADTQYF. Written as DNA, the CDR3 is TGTGCCAGTGGGGGGGCTAGCGGGGCAGATACGCAGTATTTT.

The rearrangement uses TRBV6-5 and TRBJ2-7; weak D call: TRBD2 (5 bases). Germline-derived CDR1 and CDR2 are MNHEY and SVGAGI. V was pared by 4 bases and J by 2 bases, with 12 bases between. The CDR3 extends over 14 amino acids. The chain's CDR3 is CASSFRGFTYEQYF. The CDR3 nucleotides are TGTGCCAGCAGTTTTCGAGGGTTCACCTACGAGCAGTACTTC.

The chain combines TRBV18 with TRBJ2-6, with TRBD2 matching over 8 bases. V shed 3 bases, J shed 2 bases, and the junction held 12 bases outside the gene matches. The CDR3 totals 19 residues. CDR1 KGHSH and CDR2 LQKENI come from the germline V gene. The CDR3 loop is CASSPIEAGATTGANVLTF. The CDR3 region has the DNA TGTGCCAGCTCACCCATCGAAGCGGGAGCCACTACTGGGGCCAACGTCCTGACTTTC.

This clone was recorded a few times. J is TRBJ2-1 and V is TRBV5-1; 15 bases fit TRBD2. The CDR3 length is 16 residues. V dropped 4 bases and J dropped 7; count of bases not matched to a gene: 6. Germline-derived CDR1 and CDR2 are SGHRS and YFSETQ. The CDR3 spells CASSLGTSGGRNEQFF. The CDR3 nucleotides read TGCGCCAGCAGCCTGGGGACTAGCGGGGGGAGGAATGAGCAGTTCTTC.